This T cell receptor beta chain was obtained from a study of beta chain features in type 1 diabetes. The CDR3 is 16 residues long. Germline loops: CDR1 SEHNR, CDR2 FQNEAQ (reference sequence). V was cut by 5 bases and J by 1 base, with 17 bases left in between. Study-wide results and caveats: Sampled from patients, naive, central memory and Treg TCRB repertoires appeared more similar than those sampled from healthy donors. A moderate, significant TCRB CDR3 shortening appeared in type 1 diabetes across four CD4+ subsets.

TCRB transcripts that were expressed got sequenced, as all of the isolated RNA had been reverse transcribed. TCRdb's table, derived via immunoSEQ multiplex PCR, lists solely in-frame clones and lacks some. In the table there are a few hundred thousand clones, about 10% of which are singletons. A remark on this clone: Its matching antigen is unknown.

CD45RO/CCR7/CD25/CD127/CD95/CD27 staining was used to isolate CD4+ naive, central memory, regulatory and stem cell-like memory cells by sorting. The chain employs TRBV7-9 and TRBJ1-1; D perhaps matches TRBD1 (6 bases). The specimen sequenced was central memory CD4+ T cells from blood. The source of this sequence is a man younger than 45 with type 1 diabetes. The CDR3 DNA is TGTGCCAGCAGCCCCCAAGGCGGGGGGCCGAACACTGAAGCTTTCTTT. It translates to CASSPQGGGPNTEAFF.